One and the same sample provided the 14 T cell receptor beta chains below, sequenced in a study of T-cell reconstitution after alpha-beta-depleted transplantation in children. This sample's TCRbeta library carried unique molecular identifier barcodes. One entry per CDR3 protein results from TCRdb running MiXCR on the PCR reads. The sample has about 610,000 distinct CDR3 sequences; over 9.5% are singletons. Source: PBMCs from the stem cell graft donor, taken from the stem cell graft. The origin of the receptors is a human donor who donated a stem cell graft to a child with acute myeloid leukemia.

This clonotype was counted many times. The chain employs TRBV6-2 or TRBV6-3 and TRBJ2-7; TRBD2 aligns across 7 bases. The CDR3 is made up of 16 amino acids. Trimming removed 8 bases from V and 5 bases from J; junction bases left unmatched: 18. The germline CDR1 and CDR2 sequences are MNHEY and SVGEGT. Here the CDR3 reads CASLSQREANRDEQYF. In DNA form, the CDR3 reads TGTGCCAGCCTCTCCCAGCGGGAAGCCAACCGTGACGAGCAGTACTTC.

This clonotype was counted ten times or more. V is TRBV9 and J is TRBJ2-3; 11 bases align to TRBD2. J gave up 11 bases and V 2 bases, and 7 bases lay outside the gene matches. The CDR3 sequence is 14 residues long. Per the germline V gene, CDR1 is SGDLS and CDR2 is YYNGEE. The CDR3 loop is CASSVNWGLAEQYF. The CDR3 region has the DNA TGTGCCAGCAGCGTGAATTGGGGACTAGCGGAGCAGTATTTT.

CDR3 protein: CASSSRTSGSGTGELFF. The CDR3 DNA is TGTGCCAGCAGTTCACGGACTAGCGGGAGTGGAACCGGGGAGCTGTTTTTT. The J gene is TRBJ2-2, the V gene TRBV27; TRBD2 agrees at 13 bases. This CDR3 is built from 17 residues. Germline CDR1 is MNHEY and CDR2 is SMNVEV (reference sequence). With 4 bases clipped from V and 5 bases from J, the junction kept 7 bases outside the gene matches.

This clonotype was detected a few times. CDR3 protein: CASSPQIQGIYGYTF. The CDR3 coding sequence is TGTGCCAGCAGTCCTCAAATACAGGGCATCTATGGCTACACCTTC. This chain uses TRBV12-3 or TRBV12-4 with TRBJ1-2, with D tentatively TRBD1 (6 bases). V gave up 5 bases and J gave up 4 bases, with 17 bases separating them. This CDR3 is built from 15 residues.

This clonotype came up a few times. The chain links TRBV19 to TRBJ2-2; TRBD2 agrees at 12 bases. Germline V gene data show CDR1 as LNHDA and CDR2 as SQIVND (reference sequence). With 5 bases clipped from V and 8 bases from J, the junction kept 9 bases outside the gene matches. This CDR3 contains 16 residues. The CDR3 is CASSRPSGRATGELFF. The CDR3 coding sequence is TGTGCCAGTAGTCGTCCTAGCGGGAGGGCCACTGGGGAGCTGTTTTTT.

The chain's CDR3 is CASSPNRQGGNSPLHF. CDR3 nucleotides: TGTGCCAGCAGCCCCAACAGACAGGGTGGTAATTCACCCCTCCACTTT. The chain joins TRBV12-3 or TRBV12-4 to TRBJ1-6, with 7 bases identical to TRBD1. With V trimmed by 6 bases and J by 6 bases, 11 bases remained unmatched. The length of the CDR3 is 16 residues.

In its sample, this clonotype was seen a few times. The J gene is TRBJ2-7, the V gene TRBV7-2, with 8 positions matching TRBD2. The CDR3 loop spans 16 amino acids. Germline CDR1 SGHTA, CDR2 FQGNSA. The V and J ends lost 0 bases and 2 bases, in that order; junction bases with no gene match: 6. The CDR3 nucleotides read TGTGCCAGCAGCTTAGCGTCCGGGGGACTAGCCTACGAGCAGTACTTC. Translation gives CASSLASGGLAYEQYF.

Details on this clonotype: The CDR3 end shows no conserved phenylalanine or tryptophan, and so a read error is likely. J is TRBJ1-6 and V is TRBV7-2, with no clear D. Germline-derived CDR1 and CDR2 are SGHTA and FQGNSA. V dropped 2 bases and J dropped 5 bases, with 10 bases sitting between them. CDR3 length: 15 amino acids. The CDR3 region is CASSLLGQDNSPLHV. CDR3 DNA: TGTGCCAGCAGCTTACTCGGCCAGGATAATTCACCCCTCCACGTT.

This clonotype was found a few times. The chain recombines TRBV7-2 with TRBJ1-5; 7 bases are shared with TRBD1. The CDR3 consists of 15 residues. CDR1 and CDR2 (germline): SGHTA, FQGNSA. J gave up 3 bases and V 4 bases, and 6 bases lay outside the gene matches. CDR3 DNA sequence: TGTGCCAGCAGCTGGACAGGAGCCCTCAATCAGCCCCAGCATTTT. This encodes CASSWTGALNQPQHF.

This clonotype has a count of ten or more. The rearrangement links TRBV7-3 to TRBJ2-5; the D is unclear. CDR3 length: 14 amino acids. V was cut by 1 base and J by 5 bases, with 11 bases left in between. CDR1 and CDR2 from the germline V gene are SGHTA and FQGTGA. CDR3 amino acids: CASSLNGRKETQYF. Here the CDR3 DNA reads TGTGCCAGCAGCTTAAACGGGCGAAAGGAGACCCAGTACTTC. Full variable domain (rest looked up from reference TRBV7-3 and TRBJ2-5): GAGVSQTPSNKVTEKGKYVELRCDPISGHTALYWYRQSLGQGPEFLIYFQGTGAADDSGLPNDRFFAVRPEGSVSTLKIQRTERGDSAVYLCASSLNGRKETQYFGPGTRLLVL.

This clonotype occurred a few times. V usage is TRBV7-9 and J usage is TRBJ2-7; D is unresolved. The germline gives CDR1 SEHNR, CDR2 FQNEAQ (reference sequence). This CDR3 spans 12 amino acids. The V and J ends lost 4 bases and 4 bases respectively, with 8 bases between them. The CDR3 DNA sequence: TGTGCCAGCAGCTCCCAGATTTACGAGCAGTACTTC. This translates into CASSSQIYEQYF.

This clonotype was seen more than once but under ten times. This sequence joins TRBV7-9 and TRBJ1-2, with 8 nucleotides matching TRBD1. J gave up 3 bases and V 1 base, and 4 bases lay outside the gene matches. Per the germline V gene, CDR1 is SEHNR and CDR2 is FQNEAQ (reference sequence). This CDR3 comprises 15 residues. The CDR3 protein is CASSLGTGRDYGYTF. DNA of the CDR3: TGTGCCAGCAGCTTAGGGACAGGGCGAGACTATGGCTACACCTTC.

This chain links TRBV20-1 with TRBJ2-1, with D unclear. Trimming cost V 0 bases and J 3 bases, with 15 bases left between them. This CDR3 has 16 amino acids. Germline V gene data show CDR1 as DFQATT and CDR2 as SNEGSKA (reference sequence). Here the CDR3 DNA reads TGCAGTGCTAGAGATCTTGGGCGGACCCTCTACAATGAGCAGTTCTTC. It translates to CSARDLGRTLYNEQFF.

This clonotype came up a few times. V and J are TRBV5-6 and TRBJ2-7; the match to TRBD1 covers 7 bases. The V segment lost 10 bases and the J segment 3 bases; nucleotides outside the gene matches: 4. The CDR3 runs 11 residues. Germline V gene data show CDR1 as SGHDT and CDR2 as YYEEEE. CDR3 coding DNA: TGTGCCGTCGACAGGGTCTACGAGCAGTACTTC. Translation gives CAVDRVYEQYF. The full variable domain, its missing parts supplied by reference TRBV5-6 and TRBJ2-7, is DAGVTQSPTHLIKTRGQQVTLRCSPKSGHDTVSWYQQALGQGPQFIFQYYEEEERQRGNFPDRFSGHQFPNYSSELNVNALLLGDSALYLCAVDRVYEQYFGPGTRLTVT.